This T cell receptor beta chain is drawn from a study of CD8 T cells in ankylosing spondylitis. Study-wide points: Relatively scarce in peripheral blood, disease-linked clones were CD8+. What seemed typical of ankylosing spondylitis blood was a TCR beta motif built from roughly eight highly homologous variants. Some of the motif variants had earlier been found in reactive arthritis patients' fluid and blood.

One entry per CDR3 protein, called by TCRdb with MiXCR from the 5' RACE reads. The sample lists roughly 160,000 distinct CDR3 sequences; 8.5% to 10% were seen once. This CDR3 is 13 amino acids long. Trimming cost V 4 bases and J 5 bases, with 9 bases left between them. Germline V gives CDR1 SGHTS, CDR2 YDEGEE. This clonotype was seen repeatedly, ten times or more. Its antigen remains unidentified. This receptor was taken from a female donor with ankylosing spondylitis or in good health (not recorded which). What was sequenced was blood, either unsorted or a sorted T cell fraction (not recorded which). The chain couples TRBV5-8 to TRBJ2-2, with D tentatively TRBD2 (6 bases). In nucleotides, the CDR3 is TGTGCCAGCAGCCACCTAGCGACCGGGGAGCTGTTTTTT. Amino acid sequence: CASSHLATGELFF.